Listed here are 20 T cell receptor beta chains from one sample, sequenced in a study of early T cells in non-severe SARS-CoV-2 infection. One entry per CDR3 protein results from TCRdb running MiXCR on the 5' RACE reads. The table lists about 58,000 distinct CDR3 sequences, roughly 12% of them singletons. The sample taken for sequencing was whole blood. The source of these receptors is an adult who was a healthcare worker with PCR-confirmed SARS-CoV-2 infection or an uninfected control (not recorded which).

This clonotype was seen at least ten times. The J gene is TRBJ2-2, the V gene TRBV4-3, with 7 nucleotides matching TRBD2. The CDR3 is 16 amino acids. Unmatched junction bases numbered 5, after V lost 2 bases and J lost 2 bases. The germline CDR1 and CDR2 sequences are LGHNA and YSLEER. CDR3 DNA: TGCGCCAGCAGCCAATGGCGGGGGACCAACACCGGGGAGCTGTTTTTT. Amino acids: CASSQWRGTNTGELFF.

This clonotype has just a few counts. The V gene is TRBV19, the J gene TRBJ2-3; D is perhaps TRBD1 or TRBD2 (7 bases each). The length of the CDR3 is 13 residues. Germline V gene lookup returns CDR1 LNHDA and CDR2 SQIVND (reference sequence). V was cut by 9 bases and J by 4 bases, with 14 bases left in between. Here the CDR3 reads CASRGGGPDTQYF. In nucleotides, the CDR3 is TGTGCCAGCAGGGGGGGAGGTCCAGATACGCAGTATTTT.

In its sample, this clonotype was seen many times. The rearrangement joins TRBV29-1 to TRBJ2-1, with no clear D. Trimming took off 2 bases at V and 2 bases at J, with 10 bases between the two ends. This CDR3 has 14 amino acids. The germline CDR1 and CDR2 sequences are SQVTM and ANQGSEA. CDR3 sequence (DNA): TGCAGCGTTGAAAAGGGTAGGACCTACAATGAGCAGTTCTTC. It codes for CSVEKGRTYNEQFF.

CDR3: CASPGQGRGNEQFF. Written as DNA, the CDR3 is TGTGCCAGCCCGGGACAGGGCCGGGGGAATGAGCAGTTCTTC. The chain is built from TRBV2 and TRBJ2-1, with TRBD1 identical over 9 bases. The CDR3 has 14 residues. The V gene end was trimmed by 8 bases and the J gene end by 7 bases; junction bases not matched to a gene: 9. Germline V gene lookup returns CDR1 SNHLY and CDR2 FYNNEI.

This chain uses TRBV20-1 with TRBJ2-1; D is unresolved. The germline V gene encodes CDR1 DFQATT and CDR2 SNEGSKA (reference sequence). V was cut by 0 bases and J by 8 bases, with 8 bases left in between. The length of the CDR3 is 12 residues. CDR3: CSARDDWDEQFF. CDR3 DNA sequence: TGCAGTGCTAGAGATGATTGGGATGAGCAGTTCTTC.

This clonotype was detected ten times or more. The genes are TRBV7-2 and TRBJ2-3; 11 bases fit TRBD2. This CDR3 region has 14 residues. The trim removed 5 bases at V and 9 bases at J, leaving 7 bases unmatched. CDR1 and CDR2 (germline): SGHTA, FQGNSA. The CDR3 DNA reads TGTGCCAGCAGCCTTAGCGGGGGGGTCGTGACGCAGTATTTT. It specifies CASSLSGGVVTQYF.

This clonotype showed up many times. The rearrangement links TRBV4-3 to TRBJ2-3; 9 bases match TRBD1. Germline V CDR1 and CDR2: LGHNA, YSLEER. The CDR3 runs 17 residues. Losses at the gene ends were 1 base for V and 5 bases for J; bases not matched to a gene: 10. The DNA for the CDR3 is TGCGCCAGCAGCCAAGTTCAAACAGGGGGCGTAGGAGATACGCAGTATTTT. This encodes CASSQVQTGGVGDTQYF.

This clonotype was seen only a few times. The gene calls are TRBV5-1 and TRBJ2-7; a possible D gene is TRBD1 (5 bases). This CDR3 region has 13 residues. The germline V gene has CDR1 SGHRS and CDR2 YFSETQ. The ends were cut back, 5 bases at V and 1 base at J, with 10 bases in the middle. Here the CDR3 reads CASSQTGSYEQYF. In nucleotides, the CDR3 is TGCGCCAGCAGTCAAACAGGTTCCTACGAGCAGTACTTC.

This clonotype has ten or more counts. The J gene is TRBJ2-2, the V gene TRBV6-5; 8 nucleotides align to TRBD1. Germline values: CDR1 MNHEY, CDR2 SVGAGI. J lost 7 bases, V lost 6 bases, and 4 bases had no gene match. This CDR3 spans 13 amino acids. CDR3 amino acids: CASRRTGHGELFF. The CDR3 DNA is TGTGCCAGCAGACGGACAGGGCACGGGGAGCTGTTTTTT.

In this sample, this clonotype turned up a few times. For the CDR3, the DNA is TGTGCCAGCCAAGGGGGGACACCGTATGGCTACACCTTC. Translation: CASQGGTPYGYTF. This chain connects TRBV28 to TRBJ1-2, with D possibly matching TRBD1 (6 bases). Between the trimmed V and J ends, which lost 8 bases and 5 bases, there was a span of 15 bases. The germline V gene encodes CDR1 MDHEN and CDR2 SYDVKM. This CDR3 spans 13 amino acids.

This clonotype showed up many times. The chain joins TRBV14 to TRBJ2-1; 10 bases align to TRBD2. The CDR3 length is 19 residues. The junction had 12 bases not matched to a gene; V was cut back by 0 bases and J by 4 bases. CDR1 is SGHDN and CDR2 is FVKESK in the germline V gene. CDR3 residues: CASSQDWWTSGGRYNEQFF. The CDR3 DNA reads TGTGCCAGCAGCCAAGATTGGTGGACTAGCGGAGGTCGGTACAATGAGCAGTTCTTC.

This clonotype was picked up many times. The chain recombines TRBV28 with TRBJ1-1; D is unclear. The CDR3 consists of 16 residues. Per the germline V gene, CDR1 is MDHEN and CDR2 is SYDVKM. Trimming left V 2 bases short and J 1 base short, with 14 bases between. In DNA form, the CDR3 reads TGTGCCAGCAGTTTAACTCCCGCCGCGAGGAACACTGAAGCTTTCTTT. Translating gives CASSLTPAARNTEAFF.

This clonotype was detected many times. The chain has TRBV9 and TRBJ2-1, with 8 positions matching TRBD1. Germline V gene sequence: CDR1 SGDLS, CDR2 YYNGEE. The CDR3 extends over 13 amino acids. The V and J ends lost 3 bases and 10 bases, in that order; junction bases with no gene match: 6. The CDR3 coding sequence is TGTGCCAGCAGCGCGGACAGGGTGCCGGAGCAGTTCTTC. This codes for CASSADRVPEQFF.

This clonotype was counted ten times or more. The chain couples TRBV28 to TRBJ1-2; D gene uncertain. This CDR3 is 13 amino acids long. Germline-derived CDR1 and CDR2 are MDHEN and SYDVKM. The ends were cut back, 7 bases at V and 0 bases at J, with 9 bases in the middle. CDR3 DNA: TGTGCCAGCACTATTAAAACTAACTATGGCTACACCTTC. Translated: CASTIKTNYGYTF.

This clonotype has only a few counts. The chain employs TRBV6-5 and TRBJ2-5; D is uncertain. CDR1 and CDR2 from the germline V gene are MNHEY and SVGAGI. Trimming shortened V by 0 bases and J by 4 bases, and 9 bases separated the two germline ends. CDR3 length: 14 amino acids. The CDR3 region is CASSYSPGLETQYF. The CDR3 bases are TGTGCCAGCAGTTACTCGCCGGGTCTAGAGACCCAGTACTTC.

This clonotype was observed at least ten times. This rearrangement joins TRBV7-2 to TRBJ2-7; D remains ambiguous. This CDR3 is 13 amino acids long. Per the germline V gene, CDR1 is SGHTA and CDR2 is FQGNSA. V lost 2 bases to trimming and J lost 3 bases, with 8 bases between them. The CDR3: CASSLHKIYEQYF. In DNA, the CDR3 is TGTGCCAGCAGCTTACACAAAATCTACGAGCAGTACTTC.

This clonotype was detected a few times. V and J are TRBV12-3 or TRBV12-4 and TRBJ2-7; 8 bases map to TRBD1. The CDR3 has 14 amino acids. The V and J ends lost 5 bases and 4 bases, in that order; junction bases with no gene match: 7. The CDR3 is CASSPGQDLYEQYF. CDR3 nucleotides: TGTGCCAGCAGTCCGGGACAGGACCTTTACGAGCAGTACTTC.

This clonotype was seen more than once but under ten times. The V call is TRBV6-6, the J call TRBJ2-2, with D maybe TRBD1 (6 bases). Per the germline V gene, CDR1 is MNHNY and CDR2 is SVGAGI (reference sequence). Trimming removed 6 bases from V and 4 bases from J, with 12 bases in between. CDR3 length equals 14 residues. The CDR3 DNA reads TGTGCCAGCAGGGACCTGACAGGCACCGGGGAGCTGTTTTTT. Protein: CASRDLTGTGELFF.

V usage is TRBV19 and J usage is TRBJ2-1; D is uncertain. The CDR3 length is 11 residues. Trimming took off 2 bases at V and 8 bases at J, with 4 bases between the two ends. Germline V gene lookup returns CDR1 LNHDA and CDR2 SQIVND (reference sequence). The CDR3 sequence is CASSIWDEQFF. The CDR3 coding sequence is TGTGCCAGTAGTATATGGGATGAGCAGTTCTTC.

This clonotype was seen many times. The chain uses TRBV28 and TRBJ1-1; D call uncertain. The CDR3 is made up of 14 amino acids. Trimming left V 8 bases short and J 0 bases short, with 13 bases between. The V gene's germline CDR1 is MDHEN and CDR2 SYDVKM. For the CDR3, the DNA is TGTGCCAGCCAAAGCTACACTGTGAACACTGAAGCTTTCTTT. This gives the protein CASQSYTVNTEAFF.